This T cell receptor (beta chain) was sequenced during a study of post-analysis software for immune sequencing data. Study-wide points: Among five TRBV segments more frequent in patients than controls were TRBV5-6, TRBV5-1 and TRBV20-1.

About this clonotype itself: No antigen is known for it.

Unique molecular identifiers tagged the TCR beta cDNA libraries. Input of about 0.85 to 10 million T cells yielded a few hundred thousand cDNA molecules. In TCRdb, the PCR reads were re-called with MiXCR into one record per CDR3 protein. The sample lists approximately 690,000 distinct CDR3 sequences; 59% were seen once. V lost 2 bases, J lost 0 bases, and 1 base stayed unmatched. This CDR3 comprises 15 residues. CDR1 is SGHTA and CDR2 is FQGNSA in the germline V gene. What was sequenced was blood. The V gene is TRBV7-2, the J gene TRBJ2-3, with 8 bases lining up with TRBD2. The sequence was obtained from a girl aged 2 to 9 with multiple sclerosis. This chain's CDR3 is CASSLSGGSTDTQYF. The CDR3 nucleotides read TGTGCCAGCAGCTTAAGCGGGGGTAGCACAGATACGCAGTATTTT. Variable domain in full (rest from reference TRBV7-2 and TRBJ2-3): GAGVSQSPSNKVTEKGKDVELRCDPISGHTALYWYRQSLGQGLEFLIYFQGNSAPDKSGLPSDRFSAERTGGSVSTLTIQRTQQEDSAVYLCASSLSGGSTDTQYFGPGTRLTVL.